The rows below give T cell receptor beta chains drawn from one sample of a study of CD8+ T cells in alopecia areata. Profiled with immunoSEQ multiplex PCR; TCRdb holds only in-frame clones, not every one. The sample carries 95,000 to 100,000 clones, approximately 60% recorded once. Specimen: CD8+ T cells sorted from blood, collected at week 4, from a patient treated with tofacitinib. Receptor source: a human donor with alopecia areata. CDR3s include the opening cysteine and the closing phenylalanine or tryptophan. The D gene is left open where the match is weak. A clone size is listed for some rows: how often the clone was seen (once, few, many), or a class if it is expanded.

clone_size	j_call	d_call	v_call	cdr3_nt	cdr3_aa
-	TRBJ1-2	-	TRBV5-1	TGCGCCAGCAGCTTGAGAGGGGATGGCTACACCTTC	CASSLRGDGYTF
-	TRBJ2-6	TRBD1	TRBV18	TGTGCCAGCTCACCACCGGGACAGCAGCCCTCTGGGGCCAACGTCCTGACTTTC	CASSPPGQQPSGANVLTF
-	TRBJ1-1	TRBD1	TRBV7-9	TGTGCCAGCAGCTCCCCAGGGGGCAATACTGAAGCTTTCTTT	CASSSPGGNTEAFF
-	TRBJ1-2	TRBD1	TRBV7-9	TGTGCCAGCATCGGACAGGGTTCGTCATCTTATGGCTACACCTTC	CASIGQGSSSYGYTF
-	TRBJ2-7	-	TRBV4-1	TGCGCCAGCAGCCAAGGGGGACCAGCCTCCTACGAGCAGTACTTC	CASSQGGPASYEQYF
-	TRBJ2-7	-	TRBV5-1	TGCGCCAGCAGAAAAGAAACGGACCTCTACGAGCAGTACTTC	CASRKETDLYEQYF
-	TRBJ2-3	-	TRBV7-6	TGTGCCAGCAGCTTAGCCCCAGGGGGGGCAGATACGCAGTATTTT	CASSLAPGGADTQYF
-	TRBJ1-2	-	TRBV27	TGTGCCAGCAGTCCGCCGTTTAGGGACCCGGAGAATCCTTTGACATTCTTC	CASSPPFRDPENPLTFF
-	TRBJ2-3	-	TRBV30	TGTGCCTGGAGTGTGGCAGGCACAGATACGCAGTATTTT	CAWSVAGTDTQYF
-	TRBJ2-2	-	TRBV6-5	TGTGCCAGCAGTTACTCGAAGGCCGGGGAGCTGTTTTTT	CASSYSKAGELFF
-	TRBJ2-1	TRBD1	TRBV27	TGTGCCAGCAGCCTGACAGGGGAAAATGAGCAGTTCTTC	CASSLTGENEQFF
few	TRBJ2-1	-	TRBV5-4	TGTGCCAGCAGCCTCAACAATGAGCAGTTCTTC	CASSLNNEQFF
-	TRBJ1-5	-	TRBV5-6	TGTGCCAGCAGCTTGTTGCATAGCAATCAGCCCCAGCATTTT	CASSLLHSNQPQHF
-	TRBJ1-2	-	TRBV6-6	TGTGCCAGCAGTCCAGGGGCTGGCTACACCTTC	CASSPGAGYTF
-	TRBJ2-1	TRBD2	TRBV9	TGTGCCAGCAGCGTAGTGGTCGGGGGGACCAATGAGCAGTTCTTC	CASSVVVGGTNEQFF
-	TRBJ2-7	-	TRBV23-1	TGCGCCAGCAGTCAATCATCTAGGAGGTCGGAGTACGAGCAGTACTTC	CASSQSSRRSEYEQYF
-	TRBJ2-3	-	TRBV5-8	TGTGCCAGCAGCCATCGAGAGGCCGGTACGCAGTATTTT	CASSHREAGTQYF
few	TRBJ2-5	TRBD1	TRBV5-1	TGCGCCAGCAGCCAGAGACAGGGGGCGCTGCCAGAGACCCAGTACTTC	CASSQRQGALPETQYF
once	TRBJ2-2	-	TRBV9	TGTGCCAGCCACTCGGGGAGCGGGGAGCTGTTTTTT	CASHSGSGELFF
few	TRBJ2-2	-	TRBV4-1	TGCGCCAGCAGCCAAGTATCCGGGACCGGGGAGCTGTTTTTT	CASSQVSGTGELFF
-	TRBJ1-1	TRBD1	TRBV2	TGTGCCAGCAGTGTACCGGGACAGGGGAACACTGAAGCTTTCTTT	CASSVPGQGNTEAFF
-	TRBJ1-6	-	TRBV9	TGTGCCAGCAGCGTAGAGGAGGGGGCCTATAATTCACCCCTCCACTTT	CASSVEEGAYNSPLHF
many	TRBJ2-1	TRBD1	TRBV7-2	TGTGCCAGCACCTCTCGGGACAGCGGCTACAATGAGCAGTTCTTC	CASTSRDSGYNEQFF
-	TRBJ1-1	TRBD1	TRBV5-1	TGCGCCAGCAGCCCGACAGGGACTGAAGCTTTCTTT	CASSPTGTEAFF
-	TRBJ2-7	TRBD2	TRBV5-6	TGTGCCAGCAGCTTCGGACTAGCGGGCACCCTCCACGAGCAGTACTTC	CASSFGLAGTLHEQYF
-	TRBJ1-1	-	TRBV7-2	TGTGCCAGCAGCCTTATACAAACTGAAGCTTTCTTT	CASSLIQTEAFF
-	TRBJ2-1	TRBD2	TRBV27	TGTGCCAGCAGTTCTCTAGCGGGAGTCTACAATGAGCAGTTCTTC	CASSSLAGVYNEQFF
-	TRBJ2-7	-	TRBV11-2	TGTGCCAGCAGCTTAGCCAACAGTCCCTACGAGCAGTACTTC	CASSLANSPYEQYF
few	TRBJ1-2	-	TRBV7-9	TGTGCCAGCAGCTTCCCAGGCCAAGCTAACTATGGCTACACCTTC	CASSFPGQANYGYTF
-	TRBJ1-2	-	TRBV5-1	TGCGCCAGCAGCTTGGAGGGCACTGAGGAGAGCTACACCTTC	CASSLEGTEESYTF
-	TRBJ2-3	-	TRBV4-3	TGCGCCAGCAGCCAAGAACCCACAGATACGCAGTATTTT	CASSQEPTDTQYF
-	TRBJ2-1	-	TRBV5-6	TGTGCCAGCAGCATCATGAGCTCCTACAATGAGCAGTTCTTC	CASSIMSSYNEQFF
-	TRBJ1-2	-	TRBV27	TGTGCCAGCAGTTTATCAACCCCGGGAGACTATGGCTACACCTTC	CASSLSTPGDYGYTF
-	TRBJ2-7	-	TRBV27	TGTGCCAGCAGTCCCCCGGGCTACGAGCAGTACTTC	CASSPPGYEQYF
-	TRBJ2-7	-	TRBV29-1	TGCAGCGTGCGGGACAGCACCTCCTACGAGCAGTACTTC	CSVRDSTSYEQYF
-	TRBJ2-5	-	TRBV5-6	TGTGCCAGCAGCCCGCCTTTCTATCTTAACCAAGAGACCCAGTACTTC	CASSPPFYLNQETQYF
-	TRBJ2-3	-	TRBV7-2	TGTGCCAGCAGCTCGGGTCTTCCGAGGGGAGATACGCAGTATTTT	CASSSGLPRGDTQYF
-	TRBJ2-5	-	TRBV6-5	TGTGCCAGCGGGGATGATTGGGAGACCCAGTACTTC	CASGDDWETQYF
-	TRBJ2-5	-	TRBV27	TGTGCCAGCAGTTTAATAGGGGCGCAAGAGACCCAGTACTTC	CASSLIGAQETQYF
-	TRBJ2-1	-	TRBV7-9	TGTGCCAGCAGCTTATCAAACAATGAGCAGTTCTTC	CASSLSNNEQFF
-	TRBJ1-1	-	TRBV28	TGTGCCAGCAGCCCAAACCGGGGCACCGAAGCTTTCTTT	CASSPNRGTEAFF
-	TRBJ2-1	TRBD2	TRBV19	TGTGCCAGTAGTATCGGGCGGCTAGCGGGTTACAATGAGCAGTTCTTC	CASSIGRLAGYNEQFF
-	TRBJ1-2	-	TRBV5-8	TGTGCCAGCAGCTTACGTGGGGGCTATGGCTACACCTTC	CASSLRGGYGYTF
-	TRBJ1-5	-	TRBV7-6	TGTGCCAGCAGCTTATCTGGGGGTACCGGTCAGCCCCAGCATTTT	CASSLSGGTGQPQHF
-	TRBJ2-3	TRBD1	TRBV5-1	TGCGCCAGCAGTACCGTCCCAGGGGGCGGAAGGGATACGCAGTATTTT	CASSTVPGGGRDTQYF
-	TRBJ2-7	-	TRBV4-1	TGCGCCAGCAGCCAAGTGTTCCAGGGGTACGAGCAGTACTTC	CASSQVFQGYEQYF
-	TRBJ2-5	-	TRBV6-6	TGTGCCAGCACTATCGGGGTTCCGCAAGAGACCCAGTACTTC	CASTIGVPQETQYF
-	TRBJ2-2	-	TRBV28	TGTGCCAGCAGTTTGTCCATAACAGGGAGAACCGGGGAGCTGTTTTTT	CASSLSITGRTGELFF
few	TRBJ2-1	TRBD2	TRBV5-1	TGCGCCAGCAGCTTGGGCGGGGGTCTGGATGAGCAGTTCTTC	CASSLGGGLDEQFF